Listed below are T cell receptor beta chains from one sample, sequenced in a study of T cell repertoires in aging, cancer and after chemotherapy. TCRdb used MiXCR to reprocess the multiplex PCR reads, holding one entry per CDR3 protein. The sample includes roughly 5,300 distinct CDR3 sequences, roughly 26% of them seen just once. The sample comprised blood. These receptors all stem from a human donor with a solid tumor. Both conserved end residues are part of each CDR3. Fields, in order: clone size, D gene, V gene, J gene, CDR3 DNA, CDR3 protein. A D gene is named only where the DNA matches it firmly. Clone sizes are given selectively: once, few, many, or a class where the clone is expanded.

size: -; D: TRBD1; V: TRBV7-6; J: TRBJ1-1; DNA: TGTGCCAGCAGGACAGGGTATACCACTGAAGCTTTCTTT; CDR3: CASRTGYTTEAFF
size: -; D: TRBD1; V: TRBV14; J: TRBJ1-1; DNA: TGTGCCAGCAGCCAAGAATCACAGGGGCGGGGGAACACTGAAGCTTTCTTT; CDR3: CASSQESQGRGNTEAFF
size: few; D: -; V: TRBV5-1; J: TRBJ2-3; DNA: TGCGCCAGCAGCTTGGGGACAGTAGACCAGTATTTT; CDR3: CASSLGTVDQYF
size: medium-sized; D: TRBD1; V: TRBV5-4; J: TRBJ2-2; DNA: TGTGCCAGCAGCACGACAGGGATGGCCGGGGAGCTGTTTTTT; CDR3: CASSTTGMAGELFF
size: -; D: -; V: TRBV18; J: TRBJ2-4; DNA: TGTGCCAGCTCACCAGGTTTTGGCGCCTCGTCGCAACCGGGGAACATTCAGTACTTC; CDR3: CASSPGFGASSQPGNIQYF
size: medium-sized; D: TRBD1; V: TRBV12-3/TRBV12-4; J: TRBJ1-2; DNA: TGTGCCAGCAGCACGACGGGACAGTACTATGGCTACACCTTC; CDR3: CASSTTGQYYGYTF
size: few; D: TRBD2; V: TRBV5-1; J: TRBJ2-5; DNA: TGCGCCAGCAGCCCACTGAAGTCACTAGCGGGAGAGACCCAGTACTTC; CDR3: CASSPLKSLAGETQYF
size: -; D: -; V: TRBV4-2; J: TRBJ1-2; DNA: TGTGCCAGCAGCCAAGGGGACTCTGACAGAGGGATTGGCTACACCTTC; CDR3: CASSQGDSDRGIGYTF
size: few; D: -; V: TRBV21-1; J: TRBJ2-1; DNA: TGTGCCAGCAGCAAAGATTTGAGGGGAAGGTACAATGAGCAGTTCTTC; CDR3: CASSKDLRGRYNEQFF
size: few; D: -; V: TRBV7-2; J: TRBJ1-5; DNA: TGTGCCAGCAGTCCACAGAGCTCCAATCAGCCCCAGCATTTT; CDR3: CASSPQSSNQPQHF
size: medium-sized; D: TRBD1; V: TRBV29-1; J: TRBJ1-6; DNA: TGCAGCGCGCAGGACAGGCTGTATTCACCCCTCCACTTT; CDR3: CSAQDRLYSPLHF
size: -; D: -; V: TRBV18; J: TRBJ1-5; DNA: TGTGCCAGCTCCCCTGCAGACAATCAGCCCCAGCATTTT; CDR3: CASSPADNQPQHF
size: medium-sized; D: -; V: TRBV18; J: TRBJ1-1; DNA: TGTGCCAGCTCACCACCGTCCAGTACCACTGAAGCTTTCTTT; CDR3: CASSPPSSTTEAFF
size: medium-sized; D: TRBD1; V: TRBV10-3; J: TRBJ2-3; DNA: TGTGCCATCAGTGAAGGGGACAGAAGCACAGATACGCAGTATTTT; CDR3: CAISEGDRSTDTQYF
size: -; D: -; V: TRBV7-6; J: TRBJ2-7; DNA: TGTGCCAGCAGCTTACGTGGCGAGCAGTACTTC; CDR3: CASSLRGEQYF
size: -; D: TRBD1; V: TRBV6-2/TRBV6-3; J: TRBJ2-7; DNA: TGTGCCAGCAGTTCCTGGACAGGTGCTACCTACGAGCAGTACTTC; CDR3: CASSSWTGATYEQYF
size: -; D: TRBD1; V: TRBV5-1; J: TRBJ2-7; DNA: TGCGCCAGCAGCATTGGGACAGCTGTTACCAACGAGCAGTACTTC; CDR3: CASSIGTAVTNEQYF
size: few; D: TRBD1; V: TRBV7-9; J: TRBJ2-7; DNA: TGTGCCAGCAGCGGGACAGGGGGTTTCTACGAGCAGTACTTC; CDR3: CASSGTGGFYEQYF
size: few; D: -; V: TRBV6-5; J: TRBJ2-7; DNA: TGTGCCAGCAGCCCAGCCATAGGGAGCACCGAGCAGTACTTC; CDR3: CASSPAIGSTEQYF
size: medium-sized; D: -; V: TRBV10-3; J: TRBJ2-1; DNA: TGTGCCATCAGCCGGACGGGCGAGCAGTTCTTC; CDR3: CAISRTGEQFF
size: -; D: TRBD1; V: TRBV6-2/TRBV6-3; J: TRBJ2-1; DNA: TGTGCCAGCAGTTACTTAACCCAGGGGGCGTCGTCCTACAATGAGCAGTTCTTC; CDR3: CASSYLTQGASSYNEQFF
size: -; D: -; V: TRBV5-1; J: TRBJ2-1; DNA: TGCGCCAGCAGCTCCAGGGGCCCTCAGAATGAGCAGTTCTTC; CDR3: CASSSRGPQNEQFF
size: medium-sized; D: -; V: TRBV6-1; J: TRBJ2-6; DNA: TGTGCCAGCAGCTCCGGGACAACCTCTGGGGCCAACGTCCTGACTTTC; CDR3: CASSSGTTSGANVLTF
size: medium-sized; D: -; V: TRBV6-2/TRBV6-3; J: TRBJ2-7; DNA: TGTGCCAGCAGTTACCCAGGGGTTGAGCAGTACTTC; CDR3: CASSYPGVEQYF
size: few; D: TRBD2; V: TRBV7-6; J: TRBJ2-1; DNA: TGTGCCAGCAGCGCGAGGCGGGGGACTAGCAAAGGCAATGAGCAGTTCTTC; CDR3: CASSARRGTSKGNEQFF
size: -; D: TRBD2; V: TRBV6-5; J: TRBJ2-4; DNA: TGTGCCAGCAGCCTTTGGACTAGCGGCCCTAAGGAGGAGCAGTACTTC; CDR3: CASSLWTSGPKEEQYF
size: -; D: -; V: TRBV20-1; J: TRBJ1-5; DNA: TGCAGTGCTAGCCAGGGTGGCAATCAGCCCCAGCATTTT; CDR3: CSASQGGNQPQHF
size: medium-sized; D: -; V: TRBV6-2/TRBV6-3; J: TRBJ2-2; DNA: TGTGCCAGCAGTTCCCCGAACACCGGGGAGCTGTTTTTT; CDR3: CASSSPNTGELFF
size: -; D: -; V: TRBV23-1; J: TRBJ1-4; DNA: TGCGCCAGCCGAAACACTACTAATGAAAAACTGTTTTTT; CDR3: CASRNTTNEKLFF
size: few; D: TRBD1; V: TRBV20-1; J: TRBJ2-6; DNA: TGCAGTGCTGGCACAGGGGGCCTAGGATCTGGGGCCAACGTCCTGACTTTC; CDR3: CSAGTGGLGSGANVLTF
size: few; D: -; V: TRBV7-2; J: TRBJ1-1; DNA: TGTGCCAGCAGCCCAGACAGCACCTCCATGAACACTGAAGCTTTCTTT; CDR3: CASSPDSTSMNTEAFF
size: -; D: TRBD1; V: TRBV20-1; J: TRBJ1-5; DNA: TGCAGTGCTAGACTGGGACAGGCGACTCAGCCCCAGCATTTT; CDR3: CSARLGQATQPQHF
size: medium-sized; D: TRBD1; V: TRBV5-6; J: TRBJ1-2; DNA: TGTGCCAGCAGCCTGCCCCAGGGGGGACATGGCTACACCTTC; CDR3: CASSLPQGGHGYTF
size: -; D: -; V: TRBV20-1; J: TRBJ2-3; DNA: TGCAGTGCTAGGGGTGGGCTAGCGACTACCTACCCACCCTTT; CDR3: CSARGGLATTYPPF
size: -; D: TRBD1; V: TRBV19; J: TRBJ1-1; DNA: TGTGCCAGTAGAAACAGGGGGACTGAAGCTTTCTTT; CDR3: CASRNRGTEAFF
size: -; D: TRBD2; V: TRBV11-1; J: TRBJ2-5; DNA: TGTGCCAGCAGCCCCCGACTAGCGAGAGAGACCCAGTACTTC; CDR3: CASSPRLARETQYF
size: few; D: -; V: TRBV5-5; J: TRBJ1-2; DNA: TGTGCCAGCAGCTTGCGGGGGAGCTGGGTCTATGGCTACACCTTC; CDR3: CASSLRGSWVYGYTF
size: medium-sized; D: TRBD2; V: TRBV27; J: TRBJ2-1; DNA: TGTGCCAGCAGTCCTCCCCCTCCTCCTAGCGGGTGGTACAATGAGCAGTTCTTC; CDR3: CASSPPPPPSGWYNEQFF
size: medium-sized; D: -; V: TRBV19; J: TRBJ1-1; DNA: TGTGCCAGTAGTCTCCGGGCCGATACGGGGTACACTGAAGCTTTCTTT; CDR3: CASSLRADTGYTEAFF
size: -; D: -; V: TRBV20-1; J: TRBJ2-6; DNA: TGCAGTGCTCCCCGGACGTCTTGGGCCAACGTCCTGACTTTC; CDR3: CSAPRTSWANVLTF
size: once; D: TRBD2; V: TRBV18; J: TRBJ2-5; DNA: TGTGCCAGCTCACCTCTCGGACTAGCGGGCATACAAGAGACCCAGTACTTC; CDR3: CASSPLGLAGIQETQYF
size: -; D: -; V: TRBV12-3/TRBV12-4; J: TRBJ1-5; DNA: TGTGCCAGCAGTTTGGGGACATATTATCAGCCCCAGCATTTT; CDR3: CASSLGTYYQPQHF
size: medium-sized; D: -; V: TRBV5-4; J: TRBJ2-5; DNA: TGTGCCAGCAGCATAGGGCCAGACCAAGAGACCCAGTACTTC; CDR3: CASSIGPDQETQYF